This T cell receptor beta chain was identified in a study of cytomegalovirus exposure and HLA in healthy donors (dated by TCRdb to the late 2010s). As for the study more broadly: An earlier analysis of approximately 640 of the donors reported approximately 270 Gb of sequence data and approximately 110 million unique TCR beta sequences from 190 million or so T cells. Of the approximately 400 genotyped donors, less than 90% were placed in the genetic ancestry cluster associated with self-reported Caucasian donors. HLA typing covered class I and class II loci at four-digit resolution. The number of typed donors differed by locus: about 620-630 for A, B, C, DRB1 and DQB1; 522 for DQA1; some 610 for DPA1; and 400 to 480 for DPB1. A later analysis re-examined previously published TCR beta repertoires from more than 600 donors and added high-resolution HLA genotyping to investigate patterns of TCR occurrence. The study was designed to test whether signatures of past pathogen exposure could be identified by cataloging public T cell receptors. Roughly 300 gigabases of sequencing data and tens of millions of unique TCR sequences were included in an early release covering 550 to 650 HLA-typed donors. In an earlier analysis of over 550 of the donors, high-throughput TCR beta sequencing was used to judge whether each TCR beta V gene segment behaved as functional or pseudogenic. Besides the first cohort of 666 subjects, a separate validation cohort made up of over 95 different subjects was used. On average, approximately 250,000 unique TCR beta nucleotide sequences were sequenced per donor among 300 to 500 genotyped donors of the cohort, with roughly 18% of those sequences being non-productive. Donor age, sex, ethnicity and CMV serostatus were collected together with the repertoire data. Every repertoire in the discovery cohort had been generated on one and the same sequencing platform. The study used immunosequencing to profile the T cell repertoires of 600 to 850 subjects and linked those repertoires to cytomegalovirus serostatus. In a later genetic analysis, genome-wide SNP genotypes for about 55% of the roughly 700 donors were used, and that subset was treated as a discovery cohort. In the later analysis, no new phenotypic data were used to find candidate immune exposures; instead, reliance was placed on TCR beta sequences and their occurrence across donors. The study combined high-throughput TCR immunosequencing, statistical association of individual TCRs with disease status, and machine learning to predict cytomegalovirus infection status. Roughly 5 DR-DQ haplotypes were treated as single units for association and clustering because of strong linkage in the cohort. Study-level results and caveats: A cluster of highly shared sequence variants was judged likely to represent a technical artifact of the sequencing pipeline. Linkage disequilibrium might explain the correlated functional status among segregating V segments, but an unknown experimental factor could not be excluded. A later analysis found that HLA-associated TCR beta chains were more clonally expanded and had lower generation probabilities than equally common non-associated chains. A further reported finding was that TCR beta sequences accurately predicted the HLA-A and HLA-B alleles for most subjects in the first cohort. A total of 150 or so TCR beta chains were listed by the study as associated with cytomegalovirus. Because counts were too low, roughly 17 rarely observed V segments, including chromosome 9 orphons, were left out of the earlier analysis of some 640 of the donors. Most TCR sequences were observed very rarely across donors, whereas some public TCRs were present in many individuals. A later analysis found that most CMV-associated TCR beta chains appeared HLA-restricted, with HLA associations seemingly driven largely by CMV exposure. The presence/absence analyses assumed that sequencing depth was roughly uniform across donors, and that assumption may not be true. Because some donors lacked HLA typing at each locus, the association tests relied only on the typed subset. This cohort had only TCR beta chains sequenced, and the lack of alpha or paired-chain data limited which features could be detected. Several of the top co-occurrence clusters appeared to be linked to parvovirus B19, influenza, CMV and Epstein-Barr virus, according to a later analysis. When HLA alleles, especially DR and DQ, strongly co-occurred, attributing TCR associations to individual alleles was difficult. Specific HLA alleles were associated with 16,951 TCR beta sequences at a false discovery rate of 0.05 in a later analysis. In vitro tests confirmed that a few of the cytomegalovirus-associated TCR beta chains recognize cytomegalovirus antigens. In an earlier analysis of around 600 of the donors, most TCR beta V segments were observed in productive rearrangements about 87% or about 30% of the time, broadly matching IMGT annotations. In both the original and validation cohorts, the classifier was reported to diagnose cytomegalovirus status with high specificity and sensitivity. V-gene and J-gene trimming of TCR beta chains was associated with a missense DCLRE1C variant in a later genetic analysis, and the association was replicated in an independent cohort. Compared with the 666-donor mean, donors in an Asian-associated ancestry cluster had fewer N-insertions in productive TCRs, according to a later genetic analysis. The authors suggested that the approach could potentially be extended to other disease states and immunological phenotypes. In a later analysis, the rate of TCR association differed among HLA loci, with DRB1 alleles having the most associated TCRs and HLA-C alleles having the fewest. The only immune exposure information available for the cohort was CMV serostatus.

This clone was seen only a few times. The antigen it binds to is not known. The sample holds no much larger clone one base away, and base qualities are not on file. Libraries were prepared through the immunoSEQ multiplex PCR assay. The multiplex PCR relied on a mix of 60 forward primers for TCR Vbeta segments and 13 reverse primers for TCR Jbeta segments. The CDR3 region of rearranged TCR beta genes was amplified from genomic DNA by a multiplex PCR assay. The Illumina HiSeq System was used to sequence the amplified TCR beta libraries as 87-base-pair reads. Under the source paper's analysis protocol: A later analysis counted tens of millions of unique TCR beta chains across the 666 repertoires, and 9.5 million to 11 million of these chains were shared by at least two donors. Raw reads were error-corrected and collapsed into unique sequences by a nearest-neighbor algorithm in which closely related sequences were merged to remove PCR and sequencing errors. Alignment of CDR3 sequences to IMGT reference sequences was used to assign V, D and J gene segments. For a sequence to be retained, a match of at least six nucleotides to both a V gene segment and a J gene segment was required. A rearrangement was called productive if the CDR3 had no stop codons and remained in frame with V and J, and every other rearrangement was called non-productive. Following IMGT convention, CDR3 was defined as the stretch from the second conserved V-encoded cysteine to the conserved J-encoded phenylalanine. In an earlier analysis of just under 600 of the donors, sequences lacking an unambiguous match to a single V gene segment were excluded. An earlier analysis of approximately 590 of the donors called V segments functional above 56.7% productive rearrangements and segregating when the between-donor standard deviation exceeded 5%. To diagnose cytomegalovirus status from the catalog of TCR beta chain sequences, a statistical classification framework was built. In a later analysis, TCR nucleotide sequences were compared against IMGT/GENE-DB human TR gene sequences so that V and J genes could be assigned. In a later analysis, CDR3 sequences and most-parsimonious VDJ recombination scenarios were assigned using the TCRdist pipeline. In a later analysis, each TCR beta chain was defined by its CDR3 amino acid sequence together with its V-gene family, and reads lacking a unique V-gene family were excluded. To address suspected cross-contamination and a sequencing artifact, a later analysis removed roughly 640 highly shared, low-generation-probability nucleotide sequences. In a later analysis, a clonal expansion index was calculated for each public chain from normalized within-repertoire ranks of inferred template counts. A later analysis computed generation probabilities with a VDJ recombination model fitted to out-of-frame rearrangements, and checked the results against IGoR. Hypergeometric tests were used in a later analysis to score TCR-TCR, TCR-HLA and TCR-CMV co-occurrence, with a repertoire-size bias correction applied to the TCR pairs. To estimate false discovery rates, a later analysis permuted the HLA or CMV assignments 20 times. In a later analysis, co-occurring TCRs were grouped using DBSCAN, with TCRdist sequence similarity added in when clustering inside HLA-allele-positive subsets. For co-occurrence clustering, repertoires with fewer than 30,000 or more than 120,000 public chains were excluded, along with 5 or 6 repertoires with anomalous nucleotide sharing. Here the immuneACCESS table is served through TCRdb, limited to in-frame sequences with V and J called. Missing clones are a known gap in these copies; in checked studies unresolved V genes cover under half, and the rest lacks a known reason. V, J and clone size were drawn from that table, and D and trimming were deduced from the DNA. The sample table holds approximately 190,000 clones, of which about 89% were seen once. Of the sample, roughly 1.3% is held by the ten largest clones.

The cohort was made up of approximately 670 healthy bone marrow donors. At the time of sampling, all cohort members were nominally healthy, though unrecorded immune exposures were likely present. The donor was CMV seronegative and was included in the group of over 300 seronegative cohort members. Every donor gave a peripheral blood sample, and the peripheral blood mononuclear cells from that sample were used for TCR beta sequencing. Genomic DNA was extracted from the blood cell samples with the Qiagen DNeasy Blood Extraction Kit. This TCR came from a young man in good health and CMV-seronegative. Sequenced sample: PBMCs.

The CDR3: CAIKGEGELFF. In nucleotide form, the sequence is TGTGCCATCAAGGGGGAGGGGGAGCTGTTTTTT. The sequence is built from TRBV10-3 and TRBJ2-2; TRBD1 is a weak D gene call, 6 bases matching. There are 11 amino acids in the CDR3, from cysteine to phenylalanine inclusive. Only the CDR3 region is kept as DNA, spanning 33 bases read in frame from base 1. Based on the germline V gene, the CDR1 and CDR2 sequences are ENHRY and SYGVKD. The junction carries 8 bases between V and J, which are trimmed by 7 bases and 8 bases respectively.